Below, 9 T cell receptor beta chains from the same sample are listed, as sequenced in a study of molecular identifiers for immune sequencing clone quantification. MiXCR, run by TCRdb on the PCR reads, gives a single entry per CDR3 protein. This sample has hundreds of thousands of distinct CDR3 sequences, with 24% found just once. The specimen sequenced was naive CD8+ T cells from blood, with Jurkat cell RNA spiked in. Subset: FACS-sorted CD8+CD4-CCR7+CD45RA+ naive T cells. The receptors shown here come from a human donor in good health. Some libraries in this study had Jurkat cell RNA spiked in.

This clonotype was detected a few times. This CDR3 is CASSIPTATMNTEAFF. CDR3 coding DNA: TGTGCCAGTAGTATTCCCACAGCGACCATGAACACTGAAGCTTTCTTT. The chain joins TRBV19 to TRBJ1-1; D gene uncertain. The length of the CDR3 is 16 residues. Trimming shortened V by 3 bases and J by 0 bases, and 14 bases separated the two germline ends. CDR1 and CDR2 from the germline V gene are LNHDA and SQIVND (reference sequence).

This clonotype was found a few times. The chain has TRBV6-4 and TRBJ1-1; no reliable D call. V dropped 4 bases and J dropped 3 bases, with 9 bases sitting between them. The CDR3 length is 13 residues. Germline CDR1 is MRHNA and CDR2 is SNTAGT. The CDR3 is CASSVRPDTEAFF. In nucleotides, the CDR3 is TGTGCCAGCAGTGTACGTCCGGACACTGAAGCTTTCTTT.

Details on this clonotype: At one of its ends the junction is not consistent with the germline gene, which may arise from a read error. The rearrangement links TRBV27 to TRBJ1-5; D ambiguous. This CDR3 spans 17 amino acids. Germline assignment: CDR1 MNHEY and CDR2 SMNVEV (reference sequence). CDR3 in DNA: TGTGTCAGCAGTCAGATGGAACCCTTCCAAGGGAATCAGCCCCAGCATTTT. Translated: CVSSQMEPFQGNQPQHF.

At least ten counts were recorded for this clonotype. J is TRBJ2-7 and V is TRBV7-6, with 11 bases that match TRBD2. The CDR3 runs 16 residues. The V and J ends lost 1 base and 3 bases, in that order; junction bases with no gene match: 5. Germline CDR1 and CDR2: SGHVS and FNYEAQ. This CDR3 is CASSLEASGGHYEQYF. The CDR3 DNA sequence: TGTGCCAGCAGCTTAGAAGCTAGCGGGGGGCACTACGAGCAGTACTTC.

This clonotype has at least ten counts. The V and J genes are TRBV2 and TRBJ2-5; no firm D call. Trimming removed 8 bases at V and 1 base at J, with 14 bases between. CDR3 length: 14 amino acids. The V gene's germline CDR1 is SNHLY and CDR2 FYNNEI. CDR3 region: CASGTGRIQETQYF. Here the CDR3 DNA reads TGTGCCAGCGGCACGGGCAGGATCCAAGAGACCCAGTACTTC.

This chain joins TRBV11-2 and TRBJ2-7; tentatively, D is TRBD1 (6 bases). In germline, CDR1 is SGHAT, CDR2 FQNNGV. The germline V and J ends were trimmed by 4 bases and 2 bases, with 21 bases remaining between them. The CDR3 spans 17 residues. In nucleotides, the CDR3 is TGTGCCAGCAGCTCAGGGACACCAAAAACACTTGCCTACGAGCAGTACTTC. It is translated as CASSSGTPKTLAYEQYF. Combining the CDR3 with reference TRBV11-2 and TRBJ2-7 gives the whole variable domain EAGVAQSPRYKIIEKRQSVAFWCNPISGHATLYWYQQILGQGPKLLIQFQNNGVVDDSQLPKDRFSAERLKGVDSTLKIQPAKLEDSAVYLCASSSGTPKTLAYEQYFGPGTRLTVT.

This clonotype appeared a few times. The chain recombines TRBV4-3 with TRBJ1-1, with a weak D call TRBD1 (5 bases). The V and J ends lost 0 bases and 6 bases respectively, with 20 bases between them. Germline CDR1 LGHNA, CDR2 YSLEER. The CDR3 is 17 residues long. In DNA, the CDR3 is TGCGCCAGCAGCCAAGATCTGGGCAGGGACGGAGACGCTGAAGCTTTCTTT. Protein sequence: CASSQDLGRDGDAEAFF.

This clonotype was found a few times. This chain uses TRBV11-2 with TRBJ2-7; no definite D call. Between the trimmed V and J ends, which lost 0 bases and 2 bases, there was a span of 8 bases. This CDR3 contains 14 residues. Germline CDR1 and CDR2: SGHAT and FQNNGV. The CDR3 sequence: CASSLERTTYEQYF. In DNA form, the CDR3 reads TGTGCCAGCAGCTTAGAACGGACGACCTACGAGCAGTACTTC.

This clonotype was observed many times. This chain connects TRBV29-1 to TRBJ1-1; D might be TRBD1 (5 bases). V was clipped by 6 bases and J by 3 bases, with 11 bases between them. The CDR3 spans 12 residues. Looked up from germline, CDR1 is SQVTM and CDR2 is ANQGSEA. DNA for the CDR3: TGCAGCGTCGCAGACAGATACACTGAAGCTTTCTTT. The encoded protein is CSVADRYTEAFF.